A selection of T cell receptor beta chains follows, all from one sample in a study of technical replicates of blood from a few donors. Using immunoSEQ multiplex PCR, the repertoire was profiled, and TCRdb retains in-frame clones only, with some absent. The sample has 80,000 or so clones; 90% to 97% are singletons. The specimen sequenced was T cells isolated from PBMCs. The receptors originated from a human donor in good health. Each CDR3 is given with its conserved first and last residue. Fields, in order: CDR3 length, clone size, D gene, V gene, J gene, CDR3 DNA, CDR3 protein. D genes are given only for firm matches. Clone size appears in some rows only: once, few, many, or a class for an expanded clone.

>15|-|TRBD1|TRBV4-1|TRBJ2-7
TGCGCCAGCAGCCAGGGGGACAGGGTATCCTACGAGCAGTACTTC
CASSQGDRVSYEQYF
>11|-|-|TRBV5-3|TRBJ1-5
TGTGCCAGAAGCCCCTTATCGCCCCAGCATTTT
CARSPLSPQHF
>14|-|-|TRBV28|TRBJ1-1
TGTGCCAGCAGTTTGCGGGGGGCGCGAACTGAAGCTTTCTTT
CASSLRGARTEAFF
>14|-|TRBD1|TRBV10-3|TRBJ2-3
TGTGCCATCAACAGGGGAGAGATCACAGATACGCAGTATTTT
CAINRGEITDTQYF
>14|-|TRBD1|TRBV5-1|TRBJ2-5
TGCGCCAGCAGCTTTTACAGGGGGGAAGAGACCCAGTACTTC
CASSFYRGEETQYF
>12|-|-|TRBV7-2|TRBJ2-1
TGTGCCAGCCTTAGGGGCTACAATGAGCAGTTCTTC
CASLRGYNEQFF
>14|-|TRBD2|TRBV30|TRBJ2-3
TGTGCCTGGAGTTCGGGACTAGACACAGATACGCAGTATTTT
CAWSSGLDTDTQYF
>14|-|-|TRBV27|TRBJ1-2
TGTGCCAGCAGTTTATTTAAAACCGGCTATGGCTACACCTTC
CASSLFKTGYGYTF
>19|-|TRBD2|TRBV7-2|TRBJ2-3
TGTGCCAGCAGCGAGCCTAGCGGGAGGACCAAGATTAGGACAGATACGCAGTATTTT
CASSEPSGRTKIRTDTQYF
>14|-|-|TRBV6-5|TRBJ2-1
TGTGCCAGCAGTTATGGACTATTTCCTAATGAGCAGTTCTTC
CASSYGLFPNEQFF
>14|-|TRBD2|TRBV6-5|TRBJ2-5
TGTGCCAGCAAACGGTCGCTAGCGGAAGAGACCCAGTACTTC
CASKRSLAEETQYF
>15|-|-|TRBV6-6|TRBJ1-1
TGTGCCAGCAAAGGTAGTGGGGGGGGCAAAACTGAAGCTTTCTTT
CASKGSGGGKTEAFF
>13|-|-|TRBV27|TRBJ1-1
TGTGCCAGCAGTTTGACAGGGAACACTGAAGCTTTCTTT
CASSLTGNTEAFF
>15|-|-|TRBV9|TRBJ1-3
TGTGCCAGCAGCGTAACAGGAGTAAGAGGAAACACCATATATTTT
CASSVTGVRGNTIYF
>16|-|TRBD2|TRBV7-6|TRBJ2-7
TGTGCCAGCAGCCGCGCTAGCGGTTACAGCTCCTACGAGCAGTACTTC
CASSRASGYSSYEQYF
>17|-|-|TRBV4-3|TRBJ2-6
TGCGCCAGCAGCCAAGAGCGGGGAGAAGCCGGGGCCAACGTCCTGACTTTC
CASSQERGEAGANVLTF
>14|-|-|TRBV6-1|TRBJ2-1
TGTGCCACCAATAGACAGAGCTCCTACAATGAGCAGTTCTTC
CATNRQSSYNEQFF
>16|-|-|TRBV15|TRBJ1-5
TGTGCCACCAGCAGAGATCAGGACATCACAAATCAGCCCCAGCATTTT
CATSRDQDITNQPQHF
>11|-|-|TRBV7-9|TRBJ1-4
TGTGCCAGCAGCTGGGAGGAAAAACTGTTTTTT
CASSWEEKLFF
>16|-|TRBD1|TRBV30|TRBJ1-1
TGTGCCTGGAGGGATAAGGAGACAGGGGAGAGTAATGAAGCTTTCTTT
CAWRDKETGESNEAFF
>14|-|-|TRBV6-5|TRBJ1-4
TGTGCCAGCAGTTACTCGGGAGGAGATGAAAAACTGTTTTTT
CASSYSGGDEKLFF
>16|-|-|TRBV6-6|TRBJ2-1
TGTGCCAGCAGTTACCTAACTAGCCTGACGGCCAATGAGCAGTTCTTC
CASSYLTSLTANEQFF
>12|-|-|TRBV6-1|TRBJ1-4
TGTGCCAGCAGTGAAGTAGGGGTTAAACTGTTTTTT
CASSEVGVKLFF
>15|-|-|TRBV6-5|TRBJ2-1
TGTGCCAGCAGTTACTCAACAGGGACGGTGGATGAGCAGTTCTTC
CASSYSTGTVDEQFF
>14|-|-|TRBV19|TRBJ2-7
TGTGCCAGTAGTAGGAGCGGAGGAACCTACGAGCAGTACTTC
CASSRSGGTYEQYF
>15|-|TRBD1|TRBV5-4|TRBJ2-7
TGTGCCAGCAGCGTGTCCCCCGGGACAGGGTATGAGCAGTACTTC
CASSVSPGTGYEQYF
>16|-|TRBD1|TRBV7-9|TRBJ2-7
TGTGCCAGCAGTTTACCTCCGGGGACAGTAAGTTACGAGCAGTACTTC
CASSLPPGTVSYEQYF
>14|-|-|TRBV5-1|TRBJ1-1
TGCGCCAGCAGCTTGGGGGACTTGAACACTGAAGCTTTCTTT
CASSLGDLNTEAFF
>13|-|-|TRBV5-4|TRBJ2-7
TGTGCCAGCAGCTTTGAATCCTACTACGAGCAGTACTTC
CASSFESYYEQYF
>16|-|TRBD1|TRBV10-3|TRBJ1-1
TGTGCCATCAGGGCCGGGACAGTATTCATGAACACTGAAGCTTTCTTT
CAIRAGTVFMNTEAFF
>12|-|-|TRBV30|TRBJ1-1
TGTGCCTGGAGTGTACGAGGGCTTGAAGCTTTCTTT
CAWSVRGLEAFF
>15|-|-|TRBV6-4|TRBJ1-1
TGTGCCAGCAGTGACTCAGCGGGGGTAATGACTGAAGCTTTCTTT
CASSDSAGVMTEAFF
>15|-|-|TRBV6-5|TRBJ2-7
TGTGCCAGCAGTTACAGCTTTGCCTATTCCTACGAGCAGTACTTC
CASSYSFAYSYEQYF
>13|-|-|TRBV11-2|TRBJ2-1
TGTGCCAGCAGCCCAGGGACCTACAATGAGCAGTTCTTC
CASSPGTYNEQFF
>12|-|-|TRBV2|TRBJ1-5
TGTGCCAGCACCGAACAGGGTCAGCCCCAGCATTTT
CASTEQGQPQHF
>14|-|-|TRBV11-2|TRBJ2-1
TGTGCCAGCAGCTTAGTCGTGGGGGGGCATGAGCAGTTCTTC
CASSLVVGGHEQFF
>13|-|-|TRBV4-1|TRBJ2-5
TGCGCCAGCAGCCTCTGGCTGTGGGAGACCCAGTACTTC
CASSLWLWETQYF
>13|few|-|TRBV19|TRBJ1-5
TGTGCCAGTAGCCCCGGTCTCAATCAGCCCCAGCATTTT
CASSPGLNQPQHF
>15|-|-|TRBV2|TRBJ2-5
TGTGCCAGCAGCTCAAAAGGGAGAAACCAAGAGACCCAGTACTTC
CASSSKGRNQETQYF
>14|-|-|TRBV4-1|TRBJ2-7
TGCGCCAGCAGCCAAGGAGGGAGCCCCTACGAGCAGTACTTC
CASSQGGSPYEQYF
>10|-|-|TRBV6-1|TRBJ1-1
TGTGCCAGCAGTGAAGCCCGAGCTTTCTTT
CASSEARAFF
>14|-|TRBD1|TRBV15|TRBJ1-2
TGTGCCACCACTCGACCGGACAGGGGGTTCGGCTACACCTTC
CATTRPDRGFGYTF
>14|-|-|TRBV7-8|TRBJ1-2
TGTGCCAGCAGCTTGGACAGTGCTAACTATGGCTACACCTTC
CASSLDSANYGYTF
>15|-|TRBD1|TRBV9|TRBJ2-2
TGTGCCAGCAGCCCACGACAGGGCTCCGCCGGGGAGCTGTTTTTT
CASSPRQGSAGELFF
>15|-|-|TRBV7-3|TRBJ1-2
TGTGCCAGCAGCTTGCGCGGGGGCAGTAACTATGGCTACACCTTC
CASSLRGGSNYGYTF
>14|-|-|TRBV6-5|TRBJ2-4
TGTGCCAGCAGTTACTCATATGCCAAAAACATTCAGTACTTC
CASSYSYAKNIQYF
>14|-|TRBD1|TRBV10-3|TRBJ2-7
TGTGCCATCAGTCCGGGACAGGACCTCTACGAGCAGTACTTC
CAISPGQDLYEQYF
>13|-|-|TRBV7-2|TRBJ1-2
TGTGCCAGCAGCTTACCTGGGACTGCTGGCTACACCTTC
CASSLPGTAGYTF
>14|few|TRBD2|TRBV27|TRBJ2-7
TGTGCCAGCAGTCCCGGACTAGGCTTCTACGAGCAGTACTTC
CASSPGLGFYEQYF
>14|once|-|TRBV13|TRBJ2-1
TGTGCCAGCAGAAAGCGGGTCACCTACAATGAGCAGTTCTTC
CASRKRVTYNEQFF
>16|once|TRBD1|TRBV4-1|TRBJ1-1
TGCGCCAGCAGCCAAGAAACAGGGGGCCGGAGCACTGAAGCTTTCTTT
CASSQETGGRSTEAFF
>16|once|TRBD2|TRBV27|TRBJ2-7
TGTGCCAGCAGTTTATCAGCGGGAGTGACGTTCTACGAGCAGTACTTC
CASSLSAGVTFYEQYF
>14|-|-|TRBV7-6|TRBJ2-1
TGTGCCAGCAGCTTAGATAGGGAGTTAAATGAGCAGTTCTTC
CASSLDRELNEQFF
>13|-|-|TRBV6-6|TRBJ2-7
TGTGCCAGCAGTTACTACTCGACCTACGAGCAGTACTTC
CASSYYSTYEQYF